This T cell receptor (beta chain) was captured in a study of cytomegalovirus exposure and HLA in healthy donors. Overall study context: Unique TCR beta sequences numbering about 100 million came from around 180 million T cells in an earlier analysis. Study-wide points: The authors confirmed in vitro that a few CMV-associated chains were specific for CMV antigens. Some V segments, including TRBV6-2 and TRBV6-3, were excluded as indistinguishable.

With 5 bases clipped from V and 4 bases from J, the junction kept 7 bases outside the gene matches. CDR1 and CDR2 from the germline V gene are SNHLY and FYNNEI. The CDR3 sequence is 15 residues long. This clone was seen only a few times. Its matching antigen is unknown. PCR involved 60 Vbeta and 13 Jbeta primers. Clones were sequenced by immunoSEQ multiplex PCR, and TCRdb holds only the in-frame ones, with some missing. The sample yields approximately 82,000 clones, 62% seen once. The TCR sequence derives from a woman in her 30s in good health and CMV-seropositive. This sequence joins TRBV2 and TRBJ2-1, with 8 nucleotides matching TRBD1. The sample comprised PBMCs. Written as DNA, the CDR3 is TGTGCCAGCAGTACCCAGGGACAGGCTTACAATGAGCAGTTCTTC. Translation gives CASSTQGQAYNEQFF.